Each of the 13 T cell receptor beta chains below was sequenced from the same sample in a study of CD4+ T cells in melanoma. The table came from immunoSEQ multiplex PCR; TCRdb's copy has only in-frame clones and leaves some out. This table has tens of thousands of clones, 78% appearing once. The origin of the receptors is a human donor with melanoma.

In this sample, this clone turned up once. V gene TRBV19 combines with J gene TRBJ1-5, with 8 bases fitting TRBD1. Germline trimming cut 7 bases from V and 5 bases from J; bases unmatched to any gene: 13. Germline V CDR1 and CDR2: LNHDA, SQIVND (reference sequence). This CDR3 contains 16 residues. DNA of the CDR3: TGTGCCAGTACCTACGCCGGGACAGGTGGGGATCAGCCCCAGCATTTT. Translating it yields CASTYAGTGGDQPQHF. The whole variable domain, filled in from reference TRBV19 and TRBJ1-5, reads DGGITQSPKYLFRKEGQNVTLSCEQNLNHDAMYWYRQDPGQGLRLIYYSQIVNDFQKGDIAEGYSVSREKKESFPLTVTSAQKNPTAFYLCASTYAGTGGDQPQHFGDGTRLSIL.

The V gene is TRBV5-6, the J gene TRBJ2-1; D unclear. The CDR3 is 11 residues long. Germline loops: CDR1 SGHDT, CDR2 YYEEEE. V gave up 0 bases and J gave up 10 bases, with 5 bases separating them. This CDR3 is CASSLEEEQFF. CDR3 sequence (DNA): TGTGCCAGCAGCTTGGAAGAGGAGCAGTTCTTC.

This chain links TRBV6-5 with TRBJ2-4; D perhaps matches TRBD2 (5 bases). CDR1 MNHEY and CDR2 SVGAGI come from the germline V gene. This CDR3 contains 16 residues. The ends were cut back, 3 bases at V and 0 bases at J, with 12 bases in the middle. The CDR3 coding sequence is TGTGCCAGCAGTTATTTCCGGGGTCTAGCCAAAAACATTCAGTACTTC. It specifies CASSYFRGLAKNIQYF.

The chain employs TRBV2 and TRBJ2-1, with 8 bases matching TRBD2. Germline CDR1 is SNHLY and CDR2 is FYNNEI. This CDR3 has 15 amino acids. V shed 7 bases, J shed 2 bases, and the junction held 7 bases outside the gene matches. The CDR3 loop reads CASTLAGSTYNEQFF. In nucleotides, the CDR3 is TGTGCCAGCACCTTAGCGGGGTCTACCTACAATGAGCAGTTCTTC.

The chain employs TRBV9 and TRBJ1-1; D is uncertain. Trimming stripped 4 bases from V and 0 bases from J, with 10 bases between. Germline CDR1 SGDLS, CDR2 YYNGEE. The CDR3 is made up of 14 amino acids. In nucleotides, the CDR3 is TGTGCCAGCAGCCGTAGCGGATTGAACACTGAAGCTTTCTTT. This gives the protein CASSRSGLNTEAFF.

V usage is TRBV18 and J usage is TRBJ1-2; 9 bases map to TRBD1. Looked up from germline, CDR1 is KGHSH and CDR2 is LQKENI. The CDR3 totals 14 residues. With 3 bases clipped from V and 8 bases from J, the junction kept 7 bases outside the gene matches. CDR3 in DNA: TGTGCCAGCTCACCCCTACAGGGGGCTGAAGGCTACACCTTC. This sequence encodes CASSPLQGAEGYTF.

The CDR3 is CASSLDGRSYNEQFF. The DNA of the CDR3 is TGTGCCAGCAGCTTGGACGGCCGCTCCTACAATGAGCAGTTCTTC. The chain employs TRBV7-9 and TRBJ2-1; no firm D call. The V end was cut by 3 bases, the J end by 0 bases, with 9 bases between. CDR3 length equals 15 residues. Germline V gene data show CDR1 as SEHNR and CDR2 as FQNEAQ (reference sequence).

The chain couples TRBV29-1 to TRBJ1-1; D not certain. The CDR3 length is 14 residues. CDR1 is SQVTM and CDR2 is ANQGSEA in the germline V gene. Trimming removed 4 bases from V and 3 bases from J, with 15 bases in between. CDR3 in DNA: TGCAGCGTTGTGCCGGGTGGTCTTGACACTGAAGCTTTCTTT. This sequence encodes CSVVPGGLDTEAFF.

The chain uses TRBV6-5 and TRBJ2-3, with 8 bases matching TRBD2. Looked up from germline, CDR1 is MNHEY and CDR2 is SVGAGI. The V gene end was trimmed by 0 bases and the J gene end by 2 bases; junction bases not matched to a gene: 4. The CDR3 is made up of 16 amino acids. The DNA for the CDR3 is TGTGCCAGCAGTTACTCTGCTAGCGGGTTCACAGATACGCAGTATTTT. As protein: CASSYSASGFTDTQYF.

The gene calls are TRBV29-1 and TRBJ1-1, with 7 bases matching TRBD1. The V segment lost 4 bases and the J segment 4 bases; nucleotides outside the gene matches: 12. CDR1 is SQVTM, CDR2 ANQGSEA, per germline. The CDR3 is 15 residues long. The CDR3 sequence is CSVGGRAGGGTEAFF. CDR3 nucleotide sequence: TGCAGCGTTGGGGGGAGGGCAGGGGGAGGCACTGAAGCTTTCTTT. Full variable domain (remainder filled in from reference TRBV29-1 and TRBJ1-1): SAVISQKPSRDICQRGTSLTIQCQVDSQVTMMFWYRQQPGQSLTLIATANQGSEATYESGFVIDKFPISRPNLTFSTLTVSNMSPEDSSIYLCSVGGRAGGGTEAFFGQGTRLTVV.

The table lists this clone with a few counts. CDR3 protein: CASSDWAGSDTQYF. In DNA form, the CDR3 reads TGTGCCAGCAGTGATTGGGCTGGCTCAGATACGCAGTATTTT. J is TRBJ2-3 and V is TRBV6-4; D is uncertain. The V gene's germline CDR1 is MRHNA and CDR2 SNTAGT. The CDR3 has 14 residues. Trimming left V 3 bases short and J 4 bases short, with 11 bases between.

The rearrangement joins TRBV27 to TRBJ2-5, with D possibly TRBD1 on 6 matching bases. Germline V lookup: CDR1 MNHEY, CDR2 SMNVEV (reference sequence). Between the trimmed V and J ends, which lost 8 bases and 2 bases, there was a span of 12 bases. The CDR3 consists of 13 residues. Here the CDR3 reads CASQGFGQETQYF. As DNA, the CDR3 is TGTGCCAGCCAGGGGTTTGGACAAGAGACCCAGTACTTC.

This chain uses TRBV11-2 with TRBJ2-5, with 12 bases fitting TRBD2. Trimming removed 5 bases from V and 4 bases from J; junction bases left unmatched: 14. CDR3 length: 18 amino acids. Germline lookup yields CDR1 SGHAT and CDR2 FQNNGV. CDR3 sequence reads: CASSKRLAGALVGETQYF. CDR3 sequence (DNA): TGTGCCAGCAGCAAACGACTAGCGGGGGCCTTAGTCGGAGAGACCCAGTACTTC.